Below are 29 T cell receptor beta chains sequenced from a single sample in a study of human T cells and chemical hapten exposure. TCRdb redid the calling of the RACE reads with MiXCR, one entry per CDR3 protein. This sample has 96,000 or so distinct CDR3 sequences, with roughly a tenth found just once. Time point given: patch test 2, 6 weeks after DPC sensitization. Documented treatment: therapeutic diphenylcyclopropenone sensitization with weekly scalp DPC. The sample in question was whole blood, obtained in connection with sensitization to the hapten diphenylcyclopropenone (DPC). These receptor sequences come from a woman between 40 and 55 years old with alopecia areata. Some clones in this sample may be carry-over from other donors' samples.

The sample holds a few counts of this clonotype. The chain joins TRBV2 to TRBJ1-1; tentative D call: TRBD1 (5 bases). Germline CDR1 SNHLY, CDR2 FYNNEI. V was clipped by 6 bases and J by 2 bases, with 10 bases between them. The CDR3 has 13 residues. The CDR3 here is CASRGDSNTEAFF. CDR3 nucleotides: TGTGCCAGCAGGGGCGACAGTAACACTGAAGCTTTCTTT.

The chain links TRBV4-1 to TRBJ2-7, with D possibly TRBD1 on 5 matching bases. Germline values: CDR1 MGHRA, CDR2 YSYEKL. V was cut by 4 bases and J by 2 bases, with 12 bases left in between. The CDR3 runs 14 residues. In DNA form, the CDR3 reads TGCGCCAGCAGCCGGGAAATGGGGCCCTACGAGCAGTACTTC. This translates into CASSREMGPYEQYF.

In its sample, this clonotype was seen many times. The CDR3 protein is CASSLESSGRDEQFF. In DNA form, the CDR3 reads TGTGCCAGCAGCTTAGAGTCTAGCGGGAGAGACGAGCAGTTCTTC. The genes are TRBV7-8 and TRBJ2-1; 10 bases fit TRBD2. Germline trimming cut 1 base from V and 10 bases from J; bases unmatched to any gene: 7. Looked up from germline, CDR1 is SGHVS and CDR2 is FQNEAQ. The CDR3 contains 15 residues. The whole variable domain, filled in from reference TRBV7-8 and TRBJ2-1, reads GAGVSQSPRYKVAKRGQDVALRCDPISGHVSLFWYQQALGQGPEFLTYFQNEAQLDKSGLPSDRFFAERPEGSVSTLKIQRTQQEDSAVYLCASSLESSGRDEQFFGPGTRLTVL.

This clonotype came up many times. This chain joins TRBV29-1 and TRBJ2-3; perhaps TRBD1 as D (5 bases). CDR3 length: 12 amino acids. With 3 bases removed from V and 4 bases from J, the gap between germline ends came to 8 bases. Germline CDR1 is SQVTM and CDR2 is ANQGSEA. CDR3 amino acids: CSVDQGADTQYF. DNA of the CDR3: TGCAGCGTTGACCAGGGCGCAGATACGCAGTATTTT.

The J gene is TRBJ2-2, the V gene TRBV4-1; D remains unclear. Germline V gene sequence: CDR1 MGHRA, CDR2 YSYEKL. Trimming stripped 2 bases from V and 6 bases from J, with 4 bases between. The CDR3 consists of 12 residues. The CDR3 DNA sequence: TGCGCCAGCAGCCAATCCCCCGGGGAGCTGTTTTTT. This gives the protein CASSQSPGELFF.

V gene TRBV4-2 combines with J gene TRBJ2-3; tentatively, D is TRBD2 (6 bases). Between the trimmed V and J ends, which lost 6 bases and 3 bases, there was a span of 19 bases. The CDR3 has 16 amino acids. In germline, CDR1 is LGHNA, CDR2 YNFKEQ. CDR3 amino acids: CASSPVGGRYTDTQYF. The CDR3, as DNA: TGTGCCAGCAGTCCCGTCGGAGGGAGGTATACAGATACGCAGTATTTT.

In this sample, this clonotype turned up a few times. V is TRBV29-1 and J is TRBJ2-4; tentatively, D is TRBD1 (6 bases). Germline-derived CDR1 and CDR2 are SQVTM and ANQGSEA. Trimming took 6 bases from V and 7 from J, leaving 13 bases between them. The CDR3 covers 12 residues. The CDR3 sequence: CSVRDMSNIQYF. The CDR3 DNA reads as TGCAGCGTCCGGGACATGAGTAACATTCAGTACTTC.

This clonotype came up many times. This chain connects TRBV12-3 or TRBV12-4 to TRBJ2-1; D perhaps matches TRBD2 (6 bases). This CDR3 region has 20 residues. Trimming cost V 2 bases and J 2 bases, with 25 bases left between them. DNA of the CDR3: TGTGCCAGCAGTTTAATTTTTGGGACTGATACGCCCCTAGCCTACAATGAGCAGTTCTTC. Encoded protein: CASSLIFGTDTPLAYNEQFF.

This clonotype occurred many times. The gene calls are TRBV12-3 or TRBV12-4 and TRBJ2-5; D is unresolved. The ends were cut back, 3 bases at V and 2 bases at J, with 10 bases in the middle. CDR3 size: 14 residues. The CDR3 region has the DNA TGTGCCAGCAGTTTTCAGGCTGGGCAAGAGACCCAGTACTTC. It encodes CASSFQAGQETQYF.

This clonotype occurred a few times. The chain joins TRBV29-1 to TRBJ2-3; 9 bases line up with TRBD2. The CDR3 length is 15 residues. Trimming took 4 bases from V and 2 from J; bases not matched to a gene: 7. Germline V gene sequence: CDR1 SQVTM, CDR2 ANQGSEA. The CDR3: CSVGRTSELTDTQYF. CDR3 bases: TGCAGCGTTGGTCGGACTAGCGAACTCACAGATACGCAGTATTTT.

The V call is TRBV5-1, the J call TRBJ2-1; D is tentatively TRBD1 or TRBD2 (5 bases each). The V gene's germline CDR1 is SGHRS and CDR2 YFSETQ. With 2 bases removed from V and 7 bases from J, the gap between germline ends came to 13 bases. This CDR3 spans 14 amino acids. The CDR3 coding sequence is TGCGCCAGCAGCTTAGGGGAGTGGTCTAATGAGCAGTTCTTC. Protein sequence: CASSLGEWSNEQFF.

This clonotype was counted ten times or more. The CDR3 nucleotides are TGTGCCAGCAGCTTGATTGGACTAGCGCCTAGCACAGATACGCAGTATTTT. Residues: CASSLIGLAPSTDTQYF. The chain uses TRBV7-2 and TRBJ2-3; 9 nucleotides align to TRBD2. The trim removed 3 bases at V and 0 bases at J, leaving 7 bases unmatched. Germline V gene data show CDR1 as SGHTA and CDR2 as FQGNSA. This CDR3 region has 17 residues. The complete variable domain, with remaining parts taken from reference TRBV7-2 and TRBJ2-3, reads GAGVSQSPSNKVTEKGKDVELRCDPISGHTALYWYRQSLGQGLEFLIYFQGNSAPDKSGLPSDRFSAERTGGSVSTLTIQRTQQEDSAVYLCASSLIGLAPSTDTQYFGPGTRLTVL.

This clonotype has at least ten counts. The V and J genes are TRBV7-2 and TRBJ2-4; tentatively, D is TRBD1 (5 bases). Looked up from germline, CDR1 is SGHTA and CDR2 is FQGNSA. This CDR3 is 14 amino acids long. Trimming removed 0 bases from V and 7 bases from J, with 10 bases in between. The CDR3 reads CASSLARVDNIQYF. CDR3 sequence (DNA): TGTGCCAGCAGCTTAGCCAGGGTGGATAACATTCAGTACTTC. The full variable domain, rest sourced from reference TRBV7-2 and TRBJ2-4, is GAGVSQSPSNKVTEKGKDVELRCDPISGHTALYWYRQSLGQGLEFLIYFQGNSAPDKSGLPSDRFSAERTGGSVSTLTIQRTQQEDSAVYLCASSLARVDNIQYFGAGTRLSVL.

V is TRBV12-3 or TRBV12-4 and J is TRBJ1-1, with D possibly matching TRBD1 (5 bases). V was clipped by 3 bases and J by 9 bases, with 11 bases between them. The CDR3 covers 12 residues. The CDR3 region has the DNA TGTGCCAGCAGTTTCTCCAGGGAGAAAGCTTTCTTT. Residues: CASSFSREKAFF.

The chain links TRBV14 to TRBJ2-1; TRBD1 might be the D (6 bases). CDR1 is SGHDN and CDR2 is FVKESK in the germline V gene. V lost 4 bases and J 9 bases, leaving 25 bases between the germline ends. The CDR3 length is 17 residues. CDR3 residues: CASSLLRRDNRGSEQFF. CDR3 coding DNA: TGTGCCAGCAGCCTCCTCCGCCGGGACAACCGGGGCAGTGAGCAGTTCTTC.

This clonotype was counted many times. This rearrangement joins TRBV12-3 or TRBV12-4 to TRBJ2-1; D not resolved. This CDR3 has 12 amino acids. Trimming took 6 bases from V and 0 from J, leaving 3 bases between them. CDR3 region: CASRFSYNEQFF. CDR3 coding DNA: TGTGCCAGCAGATTCTCCTACAATGAGCAGTTCTTC.

The CDR3 DNA reads as TGCAGCGTCGCTATCAGCGGGATTTACAATGAGCAGTTCTTC. This codes for CSVAISGIYNEQFF. The chain carries TRBV29-1 and TRBJ2-1; 7 bases align to TRBD2. V gave up 6 bases and J gave up 4 bases; unmatched junction bases: 9. This CDR3 region has 14 residues. The germline gives CDR1 SQVTM, CDR2 ANQGSEA.

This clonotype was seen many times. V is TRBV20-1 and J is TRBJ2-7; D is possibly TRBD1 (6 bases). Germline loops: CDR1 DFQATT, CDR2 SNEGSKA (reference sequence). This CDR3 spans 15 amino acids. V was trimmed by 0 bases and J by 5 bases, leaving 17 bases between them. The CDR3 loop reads CSAREPTGSPHEQYF. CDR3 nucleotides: TGCAGTGCTAGAGAACCCACAGGGTCCCCTCACGAGCAGTACTTC.

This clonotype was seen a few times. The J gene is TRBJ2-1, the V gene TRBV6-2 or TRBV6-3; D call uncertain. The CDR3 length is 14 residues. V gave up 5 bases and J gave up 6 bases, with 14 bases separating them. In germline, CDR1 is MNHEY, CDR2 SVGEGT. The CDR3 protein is CASSHPGPGNEQFF. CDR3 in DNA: TGTGCCAGCAGTCACCCTGGACCTGGCAATGAGCAGTTCTTC.

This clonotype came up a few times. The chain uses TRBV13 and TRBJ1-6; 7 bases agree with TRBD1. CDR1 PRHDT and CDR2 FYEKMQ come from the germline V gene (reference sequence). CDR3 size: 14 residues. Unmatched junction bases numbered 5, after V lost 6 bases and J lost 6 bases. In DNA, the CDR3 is TGTGCCAGCAGGGAGGGGGCCACTAATTCACCCCTCCACTTT. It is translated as CASREGATNSPLHF.

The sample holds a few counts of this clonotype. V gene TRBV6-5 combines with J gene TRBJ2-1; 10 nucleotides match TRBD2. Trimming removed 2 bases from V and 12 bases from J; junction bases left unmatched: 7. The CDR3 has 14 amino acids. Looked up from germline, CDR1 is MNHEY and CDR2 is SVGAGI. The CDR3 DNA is TGTGCCAGCAGTTACGAGCCAGCGGGAGGGTTGCAGTTCTTC. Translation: CASSYEPAGGLQFF.

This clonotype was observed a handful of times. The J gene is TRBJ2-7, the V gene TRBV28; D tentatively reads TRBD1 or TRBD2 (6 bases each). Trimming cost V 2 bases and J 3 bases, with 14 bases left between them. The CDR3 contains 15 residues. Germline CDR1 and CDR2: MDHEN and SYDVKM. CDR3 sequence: CASSLGGDTHYEQYF. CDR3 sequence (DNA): TGTGCCAGCAGTTTAGGCGGGGACACCCACTACGAGCAGTACTTC. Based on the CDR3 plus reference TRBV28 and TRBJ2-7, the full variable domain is DVKVTQSSRYLVKRTGEKVFLECVQDMDHENMFWYRQDPGLGLRLIYFSYDVKMKEKGDIPEGYSVSREKKERFSLILESASTNQTSMYLCASSLGGDTHYEQYFGPGTRLTVT.

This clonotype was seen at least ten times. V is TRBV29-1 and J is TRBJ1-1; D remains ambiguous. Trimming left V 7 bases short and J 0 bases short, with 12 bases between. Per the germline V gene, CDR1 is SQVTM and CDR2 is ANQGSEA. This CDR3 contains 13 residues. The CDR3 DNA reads TGCAGCGGTCAAACGCAGATGAACACTGAAGCTTTCTTT. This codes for CSGQTQMNTEAFF.

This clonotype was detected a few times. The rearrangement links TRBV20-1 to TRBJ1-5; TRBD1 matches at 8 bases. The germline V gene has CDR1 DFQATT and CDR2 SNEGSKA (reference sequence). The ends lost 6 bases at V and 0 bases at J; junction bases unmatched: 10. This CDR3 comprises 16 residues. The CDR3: CSAPTFGQGSNQPQHF. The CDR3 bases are TGCAGTGCCCCAACCTTCGGACAGGGTAGCAATCAGCCCCAGCATTTT.

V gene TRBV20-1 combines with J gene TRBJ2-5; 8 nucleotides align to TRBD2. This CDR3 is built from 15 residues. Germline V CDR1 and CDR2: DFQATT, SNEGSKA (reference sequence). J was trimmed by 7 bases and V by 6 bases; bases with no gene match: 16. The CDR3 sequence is CSAVPPREVPGTQYF. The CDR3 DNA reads TGCAGTGCCGTCCCCCCGCGGGAGGTGCCGGGGACCCAGTACTTC.

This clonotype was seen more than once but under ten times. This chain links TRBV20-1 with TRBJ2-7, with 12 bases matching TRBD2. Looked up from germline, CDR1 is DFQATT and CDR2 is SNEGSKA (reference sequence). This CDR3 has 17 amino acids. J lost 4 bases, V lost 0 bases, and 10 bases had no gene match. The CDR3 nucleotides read TGCAGTGCTAGAGATCAAGTGACTAGCGGGAGCCTTTACGAGCAGTACTTC. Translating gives CSARDQVTSGSLYEQYF.

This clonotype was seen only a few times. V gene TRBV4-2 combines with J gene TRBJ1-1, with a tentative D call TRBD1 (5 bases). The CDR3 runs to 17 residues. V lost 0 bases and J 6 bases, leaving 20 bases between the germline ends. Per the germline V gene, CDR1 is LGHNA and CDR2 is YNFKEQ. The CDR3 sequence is CASSQDLYPQGGPEAFF. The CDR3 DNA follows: TGTGCCAGCAGCCAAGATCTATATCCCCAGGGAGGCCCTGAAGCTTTCTTT.

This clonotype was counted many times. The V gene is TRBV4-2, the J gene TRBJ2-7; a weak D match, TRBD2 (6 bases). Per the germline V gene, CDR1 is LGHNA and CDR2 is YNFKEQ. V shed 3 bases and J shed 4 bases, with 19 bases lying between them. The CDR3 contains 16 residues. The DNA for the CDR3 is TGTGCCAGCAGCCAGGATGATAGCGGATTCCTATACGAGCAGTACTTC. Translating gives CASSQDDSGFLYEQYF.

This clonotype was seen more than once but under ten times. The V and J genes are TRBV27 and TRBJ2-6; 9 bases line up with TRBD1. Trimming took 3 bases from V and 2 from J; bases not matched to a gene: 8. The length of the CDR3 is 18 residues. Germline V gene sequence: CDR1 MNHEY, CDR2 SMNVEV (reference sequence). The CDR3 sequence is CASSFRAGTGTGANVLTF. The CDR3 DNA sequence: TGTGCCAGCAGTTTCCGTGCCGGGACAGGGACTGGGGCCAACGTCCTGACTTTC.